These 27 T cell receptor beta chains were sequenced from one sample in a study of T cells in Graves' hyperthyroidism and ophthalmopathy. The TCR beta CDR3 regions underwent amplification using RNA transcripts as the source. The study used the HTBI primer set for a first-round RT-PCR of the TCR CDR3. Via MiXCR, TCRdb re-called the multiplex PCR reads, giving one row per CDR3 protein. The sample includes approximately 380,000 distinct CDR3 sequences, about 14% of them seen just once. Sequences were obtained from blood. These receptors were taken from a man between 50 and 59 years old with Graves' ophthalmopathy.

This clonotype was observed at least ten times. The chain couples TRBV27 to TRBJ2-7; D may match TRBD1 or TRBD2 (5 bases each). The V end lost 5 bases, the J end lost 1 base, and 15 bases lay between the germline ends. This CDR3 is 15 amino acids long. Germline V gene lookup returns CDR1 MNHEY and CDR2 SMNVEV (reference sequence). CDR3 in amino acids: CASSSTGTDSYEQYF. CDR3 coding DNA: TGTGCCAGCAGTAGCACCGGGACGGATTCCTACGAGCAGTACTTC.

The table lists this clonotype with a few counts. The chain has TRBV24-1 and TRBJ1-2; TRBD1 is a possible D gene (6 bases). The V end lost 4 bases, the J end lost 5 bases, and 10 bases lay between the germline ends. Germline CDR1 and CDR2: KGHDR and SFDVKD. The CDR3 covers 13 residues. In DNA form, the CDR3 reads TGTGCCACCAGTGAGAAACAGGGTTATGGCTACACCTTC. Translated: CATSEKQGYGYTF.

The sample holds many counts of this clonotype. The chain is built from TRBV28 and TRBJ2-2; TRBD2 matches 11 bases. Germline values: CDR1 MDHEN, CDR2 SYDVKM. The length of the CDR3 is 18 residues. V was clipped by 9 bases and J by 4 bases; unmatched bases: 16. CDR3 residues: CASTHWLAGGPGTGELFF. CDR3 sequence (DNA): TGTGCCAGTACTCACTGGTTAGCGGGAGGGCCGGGCACCGGGGAGCTGTTTTTT.

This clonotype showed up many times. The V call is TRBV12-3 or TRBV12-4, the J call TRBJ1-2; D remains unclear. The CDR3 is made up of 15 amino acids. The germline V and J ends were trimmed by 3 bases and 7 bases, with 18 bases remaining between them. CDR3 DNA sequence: TGTGCCAGCAGTTTTAATTCCGCTTGGGGAGGTGGCTACACCTTC. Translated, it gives CASSFNSAWGGGYTF.

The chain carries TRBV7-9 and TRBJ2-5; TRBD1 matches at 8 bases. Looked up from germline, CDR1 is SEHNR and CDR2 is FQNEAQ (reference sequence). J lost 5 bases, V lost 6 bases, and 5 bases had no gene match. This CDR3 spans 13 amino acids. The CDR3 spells CASRTGAGETQYF. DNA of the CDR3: TGTGCCAGCAGGACAGGGGCGGGGGAGACCCAGTACTTC.

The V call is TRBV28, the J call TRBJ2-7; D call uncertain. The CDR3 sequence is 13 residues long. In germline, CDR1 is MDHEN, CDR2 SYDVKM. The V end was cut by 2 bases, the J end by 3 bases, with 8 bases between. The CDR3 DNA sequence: TGTGCCAGCAGTTTACGGCTAAACTACGAGCAGTACTTC. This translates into CASSLRLNYEQYF.

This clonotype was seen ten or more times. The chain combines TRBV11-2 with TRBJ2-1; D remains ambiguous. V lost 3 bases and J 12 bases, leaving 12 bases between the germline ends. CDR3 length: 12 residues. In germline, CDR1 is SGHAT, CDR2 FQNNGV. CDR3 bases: TGTGCCAGCAGCTTGAGACCATCTCTGCAGTTCTTC. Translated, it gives CASSLRPSLQFF.

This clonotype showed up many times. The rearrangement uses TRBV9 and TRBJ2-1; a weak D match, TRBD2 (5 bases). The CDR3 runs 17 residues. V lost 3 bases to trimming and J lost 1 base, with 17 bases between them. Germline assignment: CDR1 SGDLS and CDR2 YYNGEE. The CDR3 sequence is CASSALVGLGSYNEQFF. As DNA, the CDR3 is TGTGCCAGCAGCGCCTTAGTAGGACTCGGATCCTACAATGAGCAGTTCTTC.

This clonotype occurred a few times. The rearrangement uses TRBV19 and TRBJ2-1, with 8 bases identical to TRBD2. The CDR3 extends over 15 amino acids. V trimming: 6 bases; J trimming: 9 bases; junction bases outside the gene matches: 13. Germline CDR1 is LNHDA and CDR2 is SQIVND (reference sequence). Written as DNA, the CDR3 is TGTGCCAGTAGCGTAGGTACTAGCGGAAGAAGTGAGCAGTTCTTC. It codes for CASSVGTSGRSEQFF.

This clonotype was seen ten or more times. The CDR3 DNA reads as TGTGCCATCAGTGAGTCGACAGGGTATGAAGCTTTCTTT. This sequence encodes CAISESTGYEAFF. This chain uses TRBV10-3 with TRBJ1-1; TRBD1 matches at 7 bases. Germline values: CDR1 ENHRY, CDR2 SYGVKD. The CDR3 covers 13 residues. V was clipped by 0 bases and J by 7 bases; unmatched bases: 2.

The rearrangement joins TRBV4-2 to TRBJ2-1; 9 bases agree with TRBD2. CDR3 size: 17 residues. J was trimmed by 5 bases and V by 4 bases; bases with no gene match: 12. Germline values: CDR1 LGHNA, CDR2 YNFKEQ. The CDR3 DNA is TGTGCCAGCAGCCTATTTCTGGGGCTAGCGGGAAACAATGAGCAGTTCTTC. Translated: CASSLFLGLAGNNEQFF.

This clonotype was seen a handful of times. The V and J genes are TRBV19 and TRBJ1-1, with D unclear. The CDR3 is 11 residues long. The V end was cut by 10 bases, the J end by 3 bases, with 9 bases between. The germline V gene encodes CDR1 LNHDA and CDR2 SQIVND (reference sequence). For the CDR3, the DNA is TGTGCCACGGACGGCGACACTGAAGCTTTCTTT. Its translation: CATDGDTEAFF.

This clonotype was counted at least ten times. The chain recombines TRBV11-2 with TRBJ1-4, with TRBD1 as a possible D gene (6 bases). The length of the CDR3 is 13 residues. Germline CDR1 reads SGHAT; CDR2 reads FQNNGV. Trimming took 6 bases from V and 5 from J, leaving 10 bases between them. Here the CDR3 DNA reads TGTGCCAGCAGGAGAGACAGGAATGAAAAACTGTTTTTT. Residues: CASRRDRNEKLFF. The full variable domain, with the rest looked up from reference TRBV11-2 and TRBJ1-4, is EAGVAQSPRYKIIEKRQSVAFWCNPISGHATLYWYQQILGQGPKLLIQFQNNGVVDDSQLPKDRFSAERLKGVDSTLKIQPAKLEDSAVYLCASRRDRNEKLFFGSGTQLSVL.

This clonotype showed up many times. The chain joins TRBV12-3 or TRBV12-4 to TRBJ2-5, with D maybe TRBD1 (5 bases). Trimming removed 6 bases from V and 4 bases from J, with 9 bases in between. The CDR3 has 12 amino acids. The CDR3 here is CASSSDRETQYF. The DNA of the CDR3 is TGTGCCAGCAGCTCCGACAGAGAGACCCAGTACTTC.

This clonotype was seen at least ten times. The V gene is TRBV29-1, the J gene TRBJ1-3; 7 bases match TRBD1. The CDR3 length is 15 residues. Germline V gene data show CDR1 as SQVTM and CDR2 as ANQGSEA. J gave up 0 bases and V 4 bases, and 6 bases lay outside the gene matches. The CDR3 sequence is CSVGQGLASGNTIYF. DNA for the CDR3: TGCAGCGTTGGACAGGGCTTAGCCTCTGGAAACACCATATATTTT.

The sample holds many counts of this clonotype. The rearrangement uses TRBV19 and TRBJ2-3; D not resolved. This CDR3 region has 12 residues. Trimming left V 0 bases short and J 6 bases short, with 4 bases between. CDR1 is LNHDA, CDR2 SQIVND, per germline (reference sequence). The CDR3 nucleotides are TGTGCCAGTAGTATAGAGGGGGATACGCAGTATTTT. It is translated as CASSIEGDTQYF. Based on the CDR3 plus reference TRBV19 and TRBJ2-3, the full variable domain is DGGITQSPKYLFRKEGQNVTLSCEQNLNHDAMYWYRQDPGQGLRLIYYSQIVNDFQKGDIAEGYSVSREKKESFPLTVTSAQKNPTAFYLCASSIEGDTQYFGPGTRLTVL.

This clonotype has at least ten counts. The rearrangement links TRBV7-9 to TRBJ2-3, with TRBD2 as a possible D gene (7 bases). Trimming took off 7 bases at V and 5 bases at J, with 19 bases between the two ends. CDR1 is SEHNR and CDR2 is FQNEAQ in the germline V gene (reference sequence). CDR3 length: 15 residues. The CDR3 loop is CASTSWEGDEDTQYF. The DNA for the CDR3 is TGTGCCAGCACCTCATGGGAGGGGGACGAAGATACGCAGTATTTT.

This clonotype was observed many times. CDR3 DNA: TGTGCCAGCAGTTTTTCTAGCGGACCCACAGATACGCAGTATTTT. This gives the protein CASSFSSGPTDTQYF. This chain links TRBV12-3 or TRBV12-4 with TRBJ2-3, with TRBD2 matching 7 bases. There are 15 residues in the CDR3. Trimming removed 3 bases from V and 2 bases from J; junction bases left unmatched: 5.

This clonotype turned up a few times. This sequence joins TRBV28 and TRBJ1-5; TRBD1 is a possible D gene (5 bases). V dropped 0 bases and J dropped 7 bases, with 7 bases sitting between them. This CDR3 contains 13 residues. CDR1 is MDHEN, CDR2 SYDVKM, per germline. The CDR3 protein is CASSLWGDQPQHF. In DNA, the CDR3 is TGTGCCAGCAGTTTATGGGGGGACCAGCCCCAGCATTTT.

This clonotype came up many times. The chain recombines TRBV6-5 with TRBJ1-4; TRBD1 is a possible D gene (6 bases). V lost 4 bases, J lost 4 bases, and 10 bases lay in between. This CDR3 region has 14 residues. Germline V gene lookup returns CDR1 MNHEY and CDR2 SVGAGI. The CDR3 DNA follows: TGTGCCAGCAGTTTCCAGGGGATTAATGAAAAACTGTTTTTT. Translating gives CASSFQGINEKLFF.

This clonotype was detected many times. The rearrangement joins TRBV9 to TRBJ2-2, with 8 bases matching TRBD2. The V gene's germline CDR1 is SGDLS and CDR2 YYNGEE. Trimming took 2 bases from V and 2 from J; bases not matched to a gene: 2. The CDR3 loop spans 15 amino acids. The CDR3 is CASSVAGGNTGELFF. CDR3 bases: TGTGCCAGCAGCGTGGCGGGAGGCAACACCGGGGAGCTGTTTTTT.

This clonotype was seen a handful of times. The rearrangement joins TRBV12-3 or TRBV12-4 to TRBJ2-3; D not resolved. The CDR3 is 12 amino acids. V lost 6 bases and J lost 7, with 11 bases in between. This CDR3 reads CASSRASNTQYF. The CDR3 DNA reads TGTGCCAGCAGCCGAGCATCCAATACGCAGTATTTT.

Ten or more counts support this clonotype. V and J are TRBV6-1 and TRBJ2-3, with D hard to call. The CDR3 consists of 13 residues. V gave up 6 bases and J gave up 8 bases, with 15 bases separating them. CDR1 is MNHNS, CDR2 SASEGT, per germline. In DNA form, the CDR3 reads TGTGCCAGCAGCGATAGGGTAGCCGGTACGCAGTATTTT. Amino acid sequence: CASSDRVAGTQYF.

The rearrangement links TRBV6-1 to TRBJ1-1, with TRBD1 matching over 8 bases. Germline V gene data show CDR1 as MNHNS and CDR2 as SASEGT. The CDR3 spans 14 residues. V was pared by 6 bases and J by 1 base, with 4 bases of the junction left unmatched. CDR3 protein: CASRRDRRNTEAFF. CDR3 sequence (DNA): TGTGCCAGCAGAAGGGACAGGAGGAACACTGAAGCTTTCTTT.

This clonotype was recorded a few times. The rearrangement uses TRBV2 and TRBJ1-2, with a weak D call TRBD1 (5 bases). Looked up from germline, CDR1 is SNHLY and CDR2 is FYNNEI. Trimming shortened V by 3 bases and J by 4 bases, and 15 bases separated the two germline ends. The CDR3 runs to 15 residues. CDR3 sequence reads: CASSEDNDSGYGYTF. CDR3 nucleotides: TGTGCCAGCAGTGAGGATAACGACAGCGGCTATGGCTACACCTTC.

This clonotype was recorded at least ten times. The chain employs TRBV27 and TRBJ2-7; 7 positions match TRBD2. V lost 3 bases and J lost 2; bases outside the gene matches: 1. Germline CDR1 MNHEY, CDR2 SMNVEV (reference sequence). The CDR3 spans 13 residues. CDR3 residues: CASSFGTTYEQYF. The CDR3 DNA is TGTGCCAGCAGTTTCGGGACTACCTACGAGCAGTACTTC.

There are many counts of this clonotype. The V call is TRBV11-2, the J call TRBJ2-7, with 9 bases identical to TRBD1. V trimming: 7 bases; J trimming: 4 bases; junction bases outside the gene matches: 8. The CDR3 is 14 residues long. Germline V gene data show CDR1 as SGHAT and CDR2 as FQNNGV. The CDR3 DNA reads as TGTGCCAGCAACCTCGGGACAGGGTTGTACGAGCAGTACTTC. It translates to CASNLGTGLYEQYF.